One and the same sample provided the 12 T cell receptor beta chains below, sequenced in a study of T cell responses to AZD1222 COVID-19 vaccine. The table came from immunoSEQ multiplex PCR; TCRdb's copy has only in-frame clones and leaves some out. The data contain about 140,000 clones, around 90% of them singletons. The sample was peripheral blood, taken on day 0 of AZD1222 vaccination. The receptors shown here come from an adult in good health.

This clone was detected only a few times. The rearrangement uses TRBV14 and TRBJ1-2; the D is unclear. The V gene lost 0 bases and the J gene lost 4 bases, with 6 bases spanning the gap. Per germline, CDR1 SGHDN and CDR2 FVKESK. The CDR3 has 13 amino acids. CDR3 DNA: TGTGCCAGCAGCCAAGATTACAGCTATGGCTACACCTTC. Amino acid sequence: CASSQDYSYGYTF.

This chain joins TRBV3-1 (or the pseudogene TRBV3-2) and TRBJ2-1; maybe TRBD2 (6 bases). The germline gives CDR1 LGHDT, CDR2 YNNKEL (reference sequence). The germline V and J ends were trimmed by 0 bases and 7 bases, with 19 bases remaining between them. The length of the CDR3 is 17 residues. The CDR3 reads CASSQEVGGPERNEQFF. CDR3 bases: TGTGCCAGCAGCCAAGAGGTGGGGGGTCCCGAGCGAAATGAGCAGTTCTTC.

The rearrangement joins TRBV6-5 to TRBJ2-1; TRBD2 matches 12 bases. Germline V gene data show CDR1 as MNHEY and CDR2 as SVGAGI. The CDR3 has 14 amino acids. V shed 8 bases, J shed 7 bases, and the junction held 6 bases outside the gene matches. The CDR3 DNA reads TGTGCCAGCGATAGGACTAGCGGGATGAATGAGCAGTTCTTC. This translates into CASDRTSGMNEQFF.

The V and J genes are TRBV19 and TRBJ1-5, with TRBD1 matching 7 bases. This CDR3 is 16 amino acids long. Germline V gene sequence: CDR1 LNHDA, CDR2 SQIVND (reference sequence). V lost 0 bases and J lost 5; bases outside the gene matches: 7. This CDR3 is CASSIDDRVRDQPQHF. In nucleotides, the CDR3 is TGTGCCAGTAGTATAGATGACAGGGTGCGCGATCAGCCCCAGCATTTT.

The chain recombines TRBV27 with TRBJ2-1; D possibly corresponds to TRBD1 (5 bases). The CDR3 is 15 amino acids. Per germline, CDR1 MNHEY and CDR2 SMNVEV (reference sequence). V was cut by 2 bases and J by 4 bases, with 12 bases left in between. The chain's CDR3 is CASSLIQGGYNEQFF. The DNA for the CDR3 is TGTGCCAGCAGTTTAATTCAGGGTGGATACAATGAGCAGTTCTTC.

The chain has TRBV10-1 and TRBJ2-7, with 14 nucleotides matching TRBD2. J gave up 3 bases and V 2 bases, and 0 bases lay outside the gene matches. This CDR3 is 15 amino acids long. CDR1 and CDR2 from the germline V gene are WNHNN and SYGVQD (reference sequence). CDR3 region: CASSEGLAGGYEQYF. The CDR3 nucleotides are TGCGCCAGCAGTGAGGGACTAGCGGGAGGCTACGAGCAGTACTTC.

The rearrangement links TRBV3-1 (or the pseudogene TRBV3-2) to TRBJ2-7; 8 bases fit TRBD2. CDR1 and CDR2 from the germline V gene are LGHDT and YNNKEL (reference sequence). This CDR3 has 15 amino acids. V shed 3 bases and J 7 bases; nucleotides not matched to a gene: 11. DNA for the CDR3: TGTGCCAGCAGCCAGGATCCGCGGGGGGCCTCGGAGCAGTACTTC. It encodes CASSQDPRGASEQYF.

The gene calls are TRBV5-1 and TRBJ2-7, with D unresolved. The CDR3 sequence is 12 residues long. V lost 4 bases and J 7 bases, leaving 12 bases between the germline ends. Germline CDR1 reads SGHRS; CDR2 reads YFSETQ. CDR3 bases: TGCGCCAGCAGCCCTGACTTCCTAGAGCAGTACTTC. Residues: CASSPDFLEQYF.

The V and J genes are TRBV19 and TRBJ1-1; no firm D call. CDR3 length: 13 amino acids. Germline V gives CDR1 LNHDA, CDR2 SQIVND (reference sequence). Trimming cost V 6 bases and J 7 bases, with 15 bases left between them. The CDR3: CASSLPPTHEAFF. CDR3 DNA: TGTGCCAGTAGCCTACCACCCACCCATGAAGCTTTCTTT. Supplemented by reference TRBV19 and TRBJ1-1, the full variable domain reads DGGITQSPKYLFRKEGQNVTLSCEQNLNHDAMYWYRQDPGQGLRLIYYSQIVNDFQKGDIAEGYSVSREKKESFPLTVTSAQKNPTAFYLCASSLPPTHEAFFGQGTRLTVV.

This chain links TRBV12-3 or TRBV12-4 with TRBJ2-7; no definite D call. The CDR3 is made up of 13 amino acids. V lost 9 bases, J lost 5 bases, and 17 bases lay in between. This CDR3 is CASSLPSGDEQYF. The CDR3 DNA is TGTGCCAGTAGTCTGCCTAGTGGGGACGAGCAGTACTTC.

V is TRBV7-9 and J is TRBJ2-7, with D tentatively TRBD1 (6 bases). CDR3 length equals 13 residues. V lost 5 bases and J lost 7, with 15 bases in between. CDR1 SEHNR and CDR2 FQNEAQ come from the germline V gene (reference sequence). CDR3: CASSRRGTEEQYF. The CDR3 nucleotides are TGTGCCAGCAGCCGTAGGGGGACGGAGGAGCAGTACTTC. The full variable domain, with the rest looked up from reference TRBV7-9 and TRBJ2-7, is DTGVSQNPRHKITKRGQNVTFRCDPISEHNRLYWYRQTLGQGPEFLTYFQNEAQLEKSRLLSDRFSAERPKGSFSTLEIQRTEQGDSAMYLCASSRRGTEEQYFGPGTRLTVT.

The chain has TRBV24-1 and TRBJ2-2, with TRBD2 matching 11 bases. CDR1 and CDR2 (germline): KGHDR, SFDVKD. This CDR3 is 16 amino acids long. The V gene end was trimmed by 5 bases and the J gene end by 4 bases; junction bases not matched to a gene: 5. In DNA form, the CDR3 reads TGTGCCACCAGTGGTTTTAGCGGGAGGGGCACCGGGGAGCTGTTTTTT. Residues: CATSGFSGRGTGELFF.